This T cell receptor (beta chain) came from a study of regulatory and conventional T cells in RAG deficiency. The CDR3 runs 17 residues. Per germline, CDR1 SGHNT and CDR2 YENEEA. The germline V and J ends were trimmed by 0 bases and 2 bases, with 13 bases remaining between them. Produced via immunoSEQ multiplex PCR; TCRdb's table is partial and in-frame only. The sample contains about 6,700 clones, roughly 86% of which appear only once. The same sample was also studied in work on regulatory T cells. From that second work: The primer mix had 52 TRBV and 13 TRBJ primers.

Sequenced: CD8+ T cells sorted from blood. This TCR was recovered from a human donor in good health. The V call is TRBV11-3, the J call TRBJ2-2; D remains ambiguous. The CDR3 loop reads CASSLDRRTDNTGELFF. The CDR3 DNA follows: TGTGCCAGCAGCTTAGATCGCCGGACCGATAACACCGGGGAGCTGTTTTTT.